The following is a T cell receptor beta chain sequence with its context. Its antigen is unknown. One end of the junction does not line up with germline, which may come from a read error. The sample belongs to a study of blood T cells in healthy people across ages. Using a J-beta primer mix together with a sample-barcoded 5' primer, a second PCR was run for roughly 6 to 12 cycles. TCRdb re-analysed the 5' RACE reads in MiXCR, keeping a single row per CDR3 protein. The sample records 1.5 million to 2 million distinct CDR3 sequences, about 35% being singletons. Study observations and caveats: Long-lived and aged donors differed, with more naive CD4+ cells and higher diversity in the long-lived. Significant beta diversity loss was already apparent by age around 40, declining roughly linearly.

The sample was blood. The source is a woman in her 30s in good health.

CDR3 nucleotides: TGCGCCAGCAGCGGACGGGATCGTCCCTACGAGCAGTACTTC. Encoded protein: CASSGRDRPYEQYF. The V gene is TRBV13, the J gene TRBJ2-7; D may be TRBD2 (5 bases). CDR1 PRHDT and CDR2 FYEKMQ come from the germline V gene (reference sequence). This CDR3 is built from 14 residues.